This T cell receptor (beta chain) was found in a study of OX40 agonist ivuxolimab in advanced cancers. Profiled with immunoSEQ multiplex PCR; TCRdb holds only in-frame clones, not every one. The data hold tens of thousands of clones, with 85% to 90% observed a single time. The CDR3 extends over 15 amino acids. J was trimmed by 3 bases and V by 4 bases; bases with no gene match: 3. Germline CDR1 is MGHRA and CDR2 is YSYEKL. The sample consisted of CD4+ or CD8+ T cells sorted from blood, taken in a trial of the OX40 agonist ivuxolimab. This chain links TRBV4-1 with TRBJ2-3; 11 nucleotides agree with TRBD2. The sequence came from an adult with an advanced solid tumor such as melanoma, head and neck, liver or kidney cancer. CDR3 sequence (DNA): TGCGCCAGCAGCCTAAGACTAGCGGGGACAGATACGCAGTATTTT. Its translation: CASSLRLAGTDTQYF.